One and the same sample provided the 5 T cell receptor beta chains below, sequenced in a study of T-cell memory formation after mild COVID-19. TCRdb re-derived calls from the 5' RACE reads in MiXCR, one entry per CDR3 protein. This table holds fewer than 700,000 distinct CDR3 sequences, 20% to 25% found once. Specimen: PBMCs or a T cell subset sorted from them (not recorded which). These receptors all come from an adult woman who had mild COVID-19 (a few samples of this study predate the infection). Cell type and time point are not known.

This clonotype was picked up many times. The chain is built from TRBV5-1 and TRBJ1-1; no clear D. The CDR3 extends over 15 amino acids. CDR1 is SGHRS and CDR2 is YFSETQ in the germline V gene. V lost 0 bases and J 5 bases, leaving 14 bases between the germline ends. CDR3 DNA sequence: TGCGCCAGCAGCTTGGTAGACGGGCTAGGGACTGAAGCTTTCTTT. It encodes CASSLVDGLGTEAFF.

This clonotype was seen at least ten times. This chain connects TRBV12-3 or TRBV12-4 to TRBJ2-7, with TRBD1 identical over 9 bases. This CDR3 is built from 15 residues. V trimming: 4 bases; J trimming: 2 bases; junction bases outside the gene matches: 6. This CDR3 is CASSSPQGAAYEQYF. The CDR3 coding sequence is TGTGCCAGCAGTTCCCCACAGGGGGCCGCCTACGAGCAGTACTTC.

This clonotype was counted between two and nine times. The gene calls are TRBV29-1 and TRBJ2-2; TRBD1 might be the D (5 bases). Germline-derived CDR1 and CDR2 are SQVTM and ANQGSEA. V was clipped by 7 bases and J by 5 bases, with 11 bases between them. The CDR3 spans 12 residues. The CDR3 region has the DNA TGCAGCGGTAGACAGACAACCGGGGAGCTGTTTTTT. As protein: CSGRQTTGELFF.

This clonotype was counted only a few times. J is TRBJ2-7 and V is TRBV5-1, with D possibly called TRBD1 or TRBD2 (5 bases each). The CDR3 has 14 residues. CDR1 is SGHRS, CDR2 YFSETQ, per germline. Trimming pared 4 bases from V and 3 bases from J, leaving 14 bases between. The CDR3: CASSMGTGVYEQYF. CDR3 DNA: TGCGCCAGCAGCATGGGGACCGGAGTCTACGAGCAGTACTTC.

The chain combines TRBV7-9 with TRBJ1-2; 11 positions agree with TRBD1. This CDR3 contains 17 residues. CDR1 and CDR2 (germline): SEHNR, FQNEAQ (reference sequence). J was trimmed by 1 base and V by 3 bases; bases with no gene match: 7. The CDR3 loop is CASSFSPDRGRNYGYTF. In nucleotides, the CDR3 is TGTGCCAGCAGCTTTAGTCCGGACAGGGGGCGTAACTATGGCTACACCTTC.